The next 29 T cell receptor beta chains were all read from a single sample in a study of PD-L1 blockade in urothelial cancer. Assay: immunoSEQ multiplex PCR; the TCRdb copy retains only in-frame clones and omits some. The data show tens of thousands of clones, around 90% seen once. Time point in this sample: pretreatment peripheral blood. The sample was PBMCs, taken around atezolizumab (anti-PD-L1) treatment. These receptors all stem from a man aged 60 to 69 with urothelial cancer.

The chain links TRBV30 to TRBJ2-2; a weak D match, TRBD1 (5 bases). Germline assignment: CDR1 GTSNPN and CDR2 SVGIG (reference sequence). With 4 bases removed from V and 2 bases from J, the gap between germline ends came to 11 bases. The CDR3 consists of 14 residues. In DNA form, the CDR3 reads TGTGCCTGGAAGGGGAATCTTAACACCGGGGAGCTGTTTTTT. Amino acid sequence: CAWKGNLNTGELFF.

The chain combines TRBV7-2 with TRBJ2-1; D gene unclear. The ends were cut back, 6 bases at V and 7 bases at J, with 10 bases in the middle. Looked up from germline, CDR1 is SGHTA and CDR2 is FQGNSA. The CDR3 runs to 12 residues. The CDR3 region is CASSTTRNEQFF. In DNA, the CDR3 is TGTGCCAGCAGTACGACTCGTAATGAGCAGTTCTTC.

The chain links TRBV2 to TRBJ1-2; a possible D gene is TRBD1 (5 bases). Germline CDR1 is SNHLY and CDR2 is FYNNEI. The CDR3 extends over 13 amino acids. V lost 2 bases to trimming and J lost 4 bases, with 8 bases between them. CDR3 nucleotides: TGTGCCAGCAGTGAAAGGGGCCTCTATGGCTACACCTTC. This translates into CASSERGLYGYTF. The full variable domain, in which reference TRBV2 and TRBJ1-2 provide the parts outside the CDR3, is EPEVTQTPSHQVTQMGQEVILRCVPISNHLYFYWYRQILGQKVEFLVSFYNNEISEKSEIFDDQFSVERPDGSNFTLKIRSTKLEDSAMYFCASSERGLYGYTFGSGTRLTVV.

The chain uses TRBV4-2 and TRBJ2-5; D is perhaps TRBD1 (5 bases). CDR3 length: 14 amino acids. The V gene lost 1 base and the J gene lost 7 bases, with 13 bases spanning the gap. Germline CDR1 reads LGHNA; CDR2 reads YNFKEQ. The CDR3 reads CASSQATGVGTQYF. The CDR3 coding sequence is TGTGCCAGCAGCCAAGCTACAGGAGTCGGGACCCAGTACTTC.

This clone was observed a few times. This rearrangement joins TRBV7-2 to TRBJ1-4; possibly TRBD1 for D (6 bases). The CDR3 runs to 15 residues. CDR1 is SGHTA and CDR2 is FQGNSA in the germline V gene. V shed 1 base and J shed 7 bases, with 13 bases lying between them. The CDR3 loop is CASSLEQGRGEKLFF. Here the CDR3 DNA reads TGTGCCAGCAGCTTAGAACAGGGTAGAGGTGAAAAACTGTTTTTT.

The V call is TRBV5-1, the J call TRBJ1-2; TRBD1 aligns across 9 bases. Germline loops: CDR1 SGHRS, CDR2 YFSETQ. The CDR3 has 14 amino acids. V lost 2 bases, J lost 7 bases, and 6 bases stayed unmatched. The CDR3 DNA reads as TGCGCCAGCAGCTTCACACAGGGGGCCAGTGGCTACACCTTC. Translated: CASSFTQGASGYTF.

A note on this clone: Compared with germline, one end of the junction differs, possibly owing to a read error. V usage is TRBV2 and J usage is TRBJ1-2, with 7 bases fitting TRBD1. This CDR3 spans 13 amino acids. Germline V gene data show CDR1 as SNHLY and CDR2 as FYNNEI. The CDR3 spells CASREGTVYGYTF. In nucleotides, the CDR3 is TGTGCCAGCAGGGAAGGGACAGTCTATGGCTACACCTTC.

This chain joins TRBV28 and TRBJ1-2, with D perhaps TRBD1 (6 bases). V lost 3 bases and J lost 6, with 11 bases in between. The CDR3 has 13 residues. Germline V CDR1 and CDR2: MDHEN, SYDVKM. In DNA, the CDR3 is TGTGCCAGCAGTTTCCGGGGGGCGGATGGCTACACCTTC. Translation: CASSFRGADGYTF.

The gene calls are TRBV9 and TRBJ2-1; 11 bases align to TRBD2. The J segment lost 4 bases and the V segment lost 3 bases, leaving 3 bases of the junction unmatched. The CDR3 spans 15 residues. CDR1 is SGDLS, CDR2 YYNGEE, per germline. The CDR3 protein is CASSGGLAGYNEQFF. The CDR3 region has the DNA TGTGCCAGCAGCGGAGGACTAGCGGGTTACAATGAGCAGTTCTTC.

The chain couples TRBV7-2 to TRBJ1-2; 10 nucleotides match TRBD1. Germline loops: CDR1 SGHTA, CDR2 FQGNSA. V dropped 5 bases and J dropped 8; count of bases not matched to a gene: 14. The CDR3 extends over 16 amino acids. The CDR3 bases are TGTGCCAGCAGCCGAGCCAGGGACAGGGGACCTTTAGGCTACACCTTC. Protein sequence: CASSRARDRGPLGYTF.

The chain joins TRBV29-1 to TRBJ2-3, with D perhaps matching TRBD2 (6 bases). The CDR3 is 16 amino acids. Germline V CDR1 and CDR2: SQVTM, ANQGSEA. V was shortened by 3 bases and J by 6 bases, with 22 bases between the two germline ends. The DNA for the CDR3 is TGCAGCGTTGAGGAGGGGAGTCTAGGATTTTCGGATACGCAGTATTTT. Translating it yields CSVEEGSLGFSDTQYF.

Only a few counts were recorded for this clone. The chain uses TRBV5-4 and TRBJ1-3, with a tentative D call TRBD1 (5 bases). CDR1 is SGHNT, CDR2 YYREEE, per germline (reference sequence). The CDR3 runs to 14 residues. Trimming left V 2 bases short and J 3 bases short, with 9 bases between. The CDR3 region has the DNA TGTGCCAGCAGCTTCCAGGGAGGTGGAAACACCATATATTTT. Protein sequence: CASSFQGGGNTIYF.

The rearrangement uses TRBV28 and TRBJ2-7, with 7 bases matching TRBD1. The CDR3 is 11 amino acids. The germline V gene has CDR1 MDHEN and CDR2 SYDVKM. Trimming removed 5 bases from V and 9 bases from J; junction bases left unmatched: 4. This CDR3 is CASSTTGAQYF. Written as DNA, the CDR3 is TGTGCCAGCAGTACCACAGGGGCGCAGTACTTC.

The CDR3 is CASSWGVAGRATYEQYF. In nucleotides, the CDR3 is TGCGCCAGCAGCTGGGGGGTAGCGGGTCGAGCAACCTACGAGCAGTACTTC. This chain uses TRBV5-1 with TRBJ2-7, with 7 bases that match TRBD2. Germline CDR1 reads SGHRS; CDR2 reads YFSETQ. The CDR3 length is 17 residues. With 3 bases clipped from V and 2 bases from J, the junction kept 14 bases outside the gene matches.

The CDR3 DNA sequence: TGCGCCAGCAGCTTGGGGGCGGGAATCACAGATACGCAGTATTTT. It is translated as CASSLGAGITDTQYF. The gene calls are TRBV5-1 and TRBJ2-3; D is possibly TRBD2 (6 bases). The V end was cut by 0 bases, the J end by 2 bases, with 10 bases between. The CDR3 totals 15 residues. Per germline, CDR1 SGHRS and CDR2 YFSETQ.

The CDR3 loop is CASSLAPAGTDYEQYF. CDR3 nucleotides: TGCGCCAGCAGCTTGGCCCCTGCCGGGACAGATTACGAGCAGTACTTC. The rearrangement joins TRBV5-1 to TRBJ2-7; 7 nucleotides line up with TRBD1. This CDR3 region has 16 residues. Germline assignment: CDR1 SGHRS and CDR2 YFSETQ. Trimming removed 0 bases from V and 4 bases from J; junction bases left unmatched: 10.

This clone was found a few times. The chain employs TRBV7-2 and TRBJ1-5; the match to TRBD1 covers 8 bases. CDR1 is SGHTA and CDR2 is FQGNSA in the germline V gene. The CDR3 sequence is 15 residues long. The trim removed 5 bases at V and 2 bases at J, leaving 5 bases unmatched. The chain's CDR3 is CASSRTGQGNQPQHF. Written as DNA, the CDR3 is TGTGCCAGCAGCCGAACGGGACAGGGCAATCAGCCCCAGCATTTT.

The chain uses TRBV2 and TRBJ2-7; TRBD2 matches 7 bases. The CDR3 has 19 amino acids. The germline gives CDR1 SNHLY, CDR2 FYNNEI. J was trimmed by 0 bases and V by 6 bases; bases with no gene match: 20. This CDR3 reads CASSLNPGLGTGLSYEQYF. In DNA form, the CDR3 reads TGTGCCAGCAGCCTTAACCCTGGACTAGGTACGGGCCTCTCCTACGAGCAGTACTTC.

The CDR3 coding sequence is TGTGCCAGCAGCGTAGAGGGGTCCAACGTCCTGACTTTC. It codes for CASSVEGSNVLTF. The chain recombines TRBV9 with TRBJ2-6, with D perhaps matching TRBD1 (5 bases). This CDR3 spans 13 amino acids. Trimming removed 0 bases from V and 8 bases from J, with 6 bases in between. Germline loops: CDR1 SGDLS, CDR2 YYNGEE.

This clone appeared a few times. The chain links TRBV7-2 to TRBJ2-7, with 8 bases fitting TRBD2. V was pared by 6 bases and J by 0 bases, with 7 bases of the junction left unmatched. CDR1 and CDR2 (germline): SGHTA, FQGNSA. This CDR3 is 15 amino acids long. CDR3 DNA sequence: TGTGCCAGCAGACTACTAGCGGAAACCTCCTACGAGCAGTACTTC. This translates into CASRLLAETSYEQYF. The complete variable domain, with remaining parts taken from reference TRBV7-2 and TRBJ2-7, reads GAGVSQSPSNKVTEKGKDVELRCDPISGHTALYWYRQSLGQGLEFLIYFQGNSAPDKSGLPSDRFSAERTGGSVSTLTIQRTQQEDSAVYLCASRLLAETSYEQYFGPGTRLTVT.

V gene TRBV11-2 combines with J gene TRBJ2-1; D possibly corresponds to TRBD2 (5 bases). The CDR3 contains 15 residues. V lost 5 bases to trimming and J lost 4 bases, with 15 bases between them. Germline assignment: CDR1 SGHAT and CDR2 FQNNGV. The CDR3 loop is CASSGVRGPYNEQFF. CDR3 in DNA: TGTGCCAGCAGCGGGGTCCGGGGTCCGTACAATGAGCAGTTCTTC.

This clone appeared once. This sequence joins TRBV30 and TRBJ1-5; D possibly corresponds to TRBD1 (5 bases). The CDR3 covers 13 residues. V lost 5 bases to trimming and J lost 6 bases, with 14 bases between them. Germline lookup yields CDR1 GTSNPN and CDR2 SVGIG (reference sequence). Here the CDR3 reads CAWGALAGQPQHF. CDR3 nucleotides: TGTGCCTGGGGGGCATTGGCTGGTCAGCCCCAGCATTTT.

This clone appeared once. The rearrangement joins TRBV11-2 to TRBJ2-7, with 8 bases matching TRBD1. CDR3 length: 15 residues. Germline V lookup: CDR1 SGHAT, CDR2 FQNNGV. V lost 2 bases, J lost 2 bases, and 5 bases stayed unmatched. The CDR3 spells CASSLSRGHPYEQYF. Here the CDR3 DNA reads TGTGCCAGCAGCTTAAGCAGGGGGCATCCCTACGAGCAGTACTTC. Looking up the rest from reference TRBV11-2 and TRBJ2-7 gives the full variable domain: EAGVAQSPRYKIIEKRQSVAFWCNPISGHATLYWYQQILGQGPKLLIQFQNNGVVDDSQLPKDRFSAERLKGVDSTLKIQPAKLEDSAVYLCASSLSRGHPYEQYFGPGTRLTVT.

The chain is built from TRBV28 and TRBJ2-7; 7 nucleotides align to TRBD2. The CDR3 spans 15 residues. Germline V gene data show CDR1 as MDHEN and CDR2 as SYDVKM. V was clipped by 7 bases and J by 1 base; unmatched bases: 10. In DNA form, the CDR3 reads TGTGCCAGCATAACTTCAGCGGGAAATTCCTACGAGCAGTACTTC. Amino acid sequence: CASITSAGNSYEQYF.

The CDR3 nucleotides read TGTGCCATCAGTGGGGAGTACACCGGGGAGCTGTTTTTT. It yields the protein CAISGEYTGELFF. J is TRBJ2-2 and V is TRBV10-3; tentative D call: TRBD2 (5 bases). This CDR3 has 13 amino acids. CDR1 is ENHRY, CDR2 SYGVKD, per germline. V lost 4 bases, J lost 3 bases, and 6 bases lay in between.

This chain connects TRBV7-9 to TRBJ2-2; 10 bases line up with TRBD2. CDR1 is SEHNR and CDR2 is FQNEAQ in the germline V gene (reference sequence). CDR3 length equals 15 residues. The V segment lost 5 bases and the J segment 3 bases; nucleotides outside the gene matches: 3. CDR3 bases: TGTGCCAGCAGCCCGGGACTAGCGCACACCGGGGAGCTGTTTTTT. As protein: CASSPGLAHTGELFF.

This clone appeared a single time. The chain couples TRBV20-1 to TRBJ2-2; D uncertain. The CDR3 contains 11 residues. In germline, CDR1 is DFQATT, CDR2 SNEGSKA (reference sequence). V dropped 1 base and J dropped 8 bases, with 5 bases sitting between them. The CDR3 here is CSARVVGELFF. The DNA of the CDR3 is TGCAGTGCTAGAGTCGTGGGGGAGCTGTTTTTT.

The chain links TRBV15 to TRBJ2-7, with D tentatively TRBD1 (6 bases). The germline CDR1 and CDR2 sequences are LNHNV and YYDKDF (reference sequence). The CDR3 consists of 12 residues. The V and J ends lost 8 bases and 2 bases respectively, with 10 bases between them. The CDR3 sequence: CATQGLAYEQYF. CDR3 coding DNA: TGTGCCACCCAGGGGTTAGCCTACGAGCAGTACTTC.

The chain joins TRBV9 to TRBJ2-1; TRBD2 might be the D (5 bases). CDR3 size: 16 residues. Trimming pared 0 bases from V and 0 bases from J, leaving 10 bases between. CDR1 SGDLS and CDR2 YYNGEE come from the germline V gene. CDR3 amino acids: CASSVDPAASYNEQFF. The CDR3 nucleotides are TGTGCCAGCAGCGTAGACCCAGCGGCCTCCTACAATGAGCAGTTCTTC.